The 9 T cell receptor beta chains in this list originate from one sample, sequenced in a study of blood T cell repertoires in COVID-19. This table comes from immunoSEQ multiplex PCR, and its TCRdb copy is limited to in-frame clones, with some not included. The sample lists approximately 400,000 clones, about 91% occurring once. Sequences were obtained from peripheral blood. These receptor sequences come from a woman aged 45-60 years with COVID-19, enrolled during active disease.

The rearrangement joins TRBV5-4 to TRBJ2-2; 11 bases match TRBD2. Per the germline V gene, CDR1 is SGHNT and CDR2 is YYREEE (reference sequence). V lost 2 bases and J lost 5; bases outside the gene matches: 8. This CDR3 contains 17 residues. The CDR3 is CASSFTLAGGATGELFF. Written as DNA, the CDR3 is TGTGCCAGCAGCTTCACTCTAGCGGGGGGCGCGACCGGGGAGCTGTTTTTT.

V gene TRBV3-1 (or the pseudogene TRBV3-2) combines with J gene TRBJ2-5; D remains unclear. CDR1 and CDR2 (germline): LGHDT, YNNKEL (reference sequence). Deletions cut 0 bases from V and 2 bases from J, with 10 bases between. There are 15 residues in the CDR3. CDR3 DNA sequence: TGTGCCAGCAGCCAAGATTCCGGGTCTCAAGAGACCCAGTACTTC. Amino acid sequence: CASSQDSGSQETQYF.

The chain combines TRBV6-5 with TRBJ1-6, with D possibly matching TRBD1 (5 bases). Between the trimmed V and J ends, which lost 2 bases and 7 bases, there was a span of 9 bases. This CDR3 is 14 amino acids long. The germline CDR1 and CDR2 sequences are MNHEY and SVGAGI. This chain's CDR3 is CASSYQGNNSPLHF. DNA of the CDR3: TGTGCCAGCAGTTACCAGGGTAACAATTCACCCCTCCACTTT.

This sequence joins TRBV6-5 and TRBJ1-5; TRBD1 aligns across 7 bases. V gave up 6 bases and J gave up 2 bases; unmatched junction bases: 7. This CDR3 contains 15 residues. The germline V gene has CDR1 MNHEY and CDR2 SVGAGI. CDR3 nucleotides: TGTGCCAGCAGCCGAGGGGGCAAGGGCAATCAGCCCCAGCATTTT. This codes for CASSRGGKGNQPQHF.

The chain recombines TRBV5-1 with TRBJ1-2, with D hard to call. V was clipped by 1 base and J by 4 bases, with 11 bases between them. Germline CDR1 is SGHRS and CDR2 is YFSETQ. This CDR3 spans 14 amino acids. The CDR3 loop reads CASSLLGTPYGYTF. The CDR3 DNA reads TGCGCCAGCAGCTTGTTGGGCACACCCTATGGCTACACCTTC. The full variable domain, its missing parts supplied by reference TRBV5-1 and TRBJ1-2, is KAGVTQTPRYLIKTRGQQVTLSCSPISGHRSVSWYQQTPGQGLQFLFEYFSETQRNKGNFPGRFSGRQFSNSRSEMNVSTLELGDSALYLCASSLLGTPYGYTFGSGTRLTVV.

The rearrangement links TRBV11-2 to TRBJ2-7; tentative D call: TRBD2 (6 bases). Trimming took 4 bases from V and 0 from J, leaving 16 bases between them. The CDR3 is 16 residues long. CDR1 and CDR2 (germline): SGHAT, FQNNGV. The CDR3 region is CASSSFSGTPSYEQYF. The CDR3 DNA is TGTGCCAGCAGCTCATTCTCCGGGACTCCCTCCTACGAGCAGTACTTC. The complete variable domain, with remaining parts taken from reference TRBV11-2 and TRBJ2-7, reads EAGVAQSPRYKIIEKRQSVAFWCNPISGHATLYWYQQILGQGPKLLIQFQNNGVVDDSQLPKDRFSAERLKGVDSTLKIQPAKLEDSAVYLCASSSFSGTPSYEQYFGPGTRLTVT.

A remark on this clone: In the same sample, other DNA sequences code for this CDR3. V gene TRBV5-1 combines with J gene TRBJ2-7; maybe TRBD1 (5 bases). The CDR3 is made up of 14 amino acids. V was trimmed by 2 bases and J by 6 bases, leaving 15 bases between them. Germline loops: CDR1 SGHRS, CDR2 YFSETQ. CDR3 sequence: CASSLGQGVGEQYF. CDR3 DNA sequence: TGCGCCAGCAGCTTAGGGCAGGGTGTGGGCGAGCAGTACTTC.

The CDR3 region is CASSGVMNTEAFF. The DNA of the CDR3 is TGTGCCAGTAGCGGTGTTATGAACACTGAAGCTTTCTTT. The chain employs TRBV19 and TRBJ1-1, with D hard to call. CDR1 and CDR2 from the germline V gene are LNHDA and SQIVND (reference sequence). V lost 6 bases to trimming and J lost 0 bases, with 8 bases between them. The CDR3 covers 13 residues.

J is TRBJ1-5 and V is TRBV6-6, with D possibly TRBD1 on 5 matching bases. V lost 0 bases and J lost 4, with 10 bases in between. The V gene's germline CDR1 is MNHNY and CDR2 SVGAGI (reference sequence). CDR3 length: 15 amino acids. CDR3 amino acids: CASSYSSGWNQPQHF. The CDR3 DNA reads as TGTGCCAGCAGTTACTCGTCAGGGTGGAATCAGCCCCAGCATTTT.